The sequence of this TCR beta chain was determined in a study of blood T cell repertoires in COVID-19. About the research overall: Whether acute or convalescent, the COVID-19 samples came from the United States, Italy and Spain. T cells, B-cell-depleted T cells, or PBMCs provided the cDNA or gDNA that served as material.

This clone was counted a single time. TCRdb's copy holds only in-frame clones and misses some; the assay was immunoSEQ multiplex PCR. Counted here are about 82,000 clones, 85% occurring once; the ten biggest clones make up roughly 18%. The sample taken for sequencing was peripheral blood. The sequence was obtained from an older man with active or convalescent COVID-19.

The DNA for the CDR3 is TGTGCCTGGATGCGGGGGGCGTACCAAGCTTTCTTT. As protein: CAWMRGAYQAFF. The rearrangement joins TRBV30 to TRBJ1-1, with D possibly being TRBD1 (6 bases). V lost 4 bases and J 9 bases, leaving 15 bases between the germline ends. In germline, CDR1 is GTSNPN, CDR2 SVGIG (reference sequence). The CDR3 spans 12 residues.